This entry lists 3 T cell receptor beta chains sequenced from one sample in a study of cytomegalovirus exposure and HLA in healthy donors (dated by TCRdb to the late 2010s). The library was generated by the immunoSEQ multiplex PCR assay. The multiplex PCR relied on a mix of 60 forward primers for TCR Vbeta segments and 13 reverse primers for TCR Jbeta segments. What TCRdb holds here is the immuneACCESS table cut down to in-frame rearrangements. Part of the clones is not present; checked against another copy, under half of the missing clones reflect an unresolved V gene, and the others are unexplained. This sample lists more than 95,000 clones; over 9.5% were detected once. 5.8% of the sample is held by the ten biggest clonotypes. Sequenced material: PBMCs. These receptors were obtained from a man aged 35 to 55 in good health and CMV-seropositive.

The chain uses TRBV7-9 and TRBJ1-2; D might be TRBD1 (6 bases). CDR1 and CDR2 (germline): SEHNR, FQNEAQ (reference sequence). CDR3 length equals 14 residues. V was cut by 5 bases and J by 6 bases, with 16 bases left in between. The CDR3: CASSPLQTGNGYTF. CDR3 bases: TGTGCCAGCAGCCCACTCCAAACAGGGAATGGCTACACCTTC.

The gene calls are TRBV7-9 and TRBJ2-4; D might be TRBD1 (6 bases). The CDR3 is made up of 14 amino acids. V was trimmed by 1 base and J by 8 bases, leaving 12 bases between them. The germline CDR1 and CDR2 sequences are SEHNR and FQNEAQ (reference sequence). The CDR3 loop reads CASSLGGAGDIQYF. The CDR3 region has the DNA TGTGCCAGCAGCTTAGGGGGCGCAGGGGACATTCAGTACTTC.

This clone has just a few counts. This chain joins TRBV10-1 and TRBJ2-7; D is possibly TRBD2 (6 bases). Germline assignment: CDR1 WNHNN and CDR2 SYGVQD (reference sequence). The CDR3 spans 15 residues. V lost 5 bases and J lost 5, with 19 bases in between. As DNA, the CDR3 is TGCGCCAGCAGTATGGGAGGTCGAGCCCGAAACGAGCAGTACTTC. Residues: CASSMGGRARNEQYF.